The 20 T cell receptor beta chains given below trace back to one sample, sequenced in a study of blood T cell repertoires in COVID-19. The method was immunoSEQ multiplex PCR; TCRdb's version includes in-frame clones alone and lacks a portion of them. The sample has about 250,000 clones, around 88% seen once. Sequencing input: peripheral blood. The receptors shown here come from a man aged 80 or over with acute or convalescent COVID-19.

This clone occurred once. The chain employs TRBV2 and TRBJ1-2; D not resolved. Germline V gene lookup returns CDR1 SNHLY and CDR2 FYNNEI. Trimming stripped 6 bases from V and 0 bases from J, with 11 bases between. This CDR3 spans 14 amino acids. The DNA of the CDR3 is TGTGCCAGCAGCGTAGACTATCCTAACTATGGCTACACCTTC. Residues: CASSVDYPNYGYTF.

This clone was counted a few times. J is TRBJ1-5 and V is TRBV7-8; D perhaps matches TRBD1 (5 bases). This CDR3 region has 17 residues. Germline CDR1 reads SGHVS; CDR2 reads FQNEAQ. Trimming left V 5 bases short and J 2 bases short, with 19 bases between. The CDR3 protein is CASSPPEGLMGNQPQHF. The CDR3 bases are TGTGCCAGCAGCCCCCCGGAGGGGCTTATGGGCAATCAGCCCCAGCATTTT.

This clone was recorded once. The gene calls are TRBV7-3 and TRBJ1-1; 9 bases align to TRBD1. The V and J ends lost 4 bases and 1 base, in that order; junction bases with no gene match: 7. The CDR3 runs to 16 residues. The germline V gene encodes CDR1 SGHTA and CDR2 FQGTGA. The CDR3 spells CASSSQGQGRNTEAFF. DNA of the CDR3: TGTGCCAGCAGCTCTCAGGGACAGGGTAGGAACACTGAAGCTTTCTTT.

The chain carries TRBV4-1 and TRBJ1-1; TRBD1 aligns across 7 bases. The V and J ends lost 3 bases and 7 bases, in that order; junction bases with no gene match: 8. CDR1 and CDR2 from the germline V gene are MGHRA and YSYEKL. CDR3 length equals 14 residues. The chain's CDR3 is CASSQVPGQSEAFF. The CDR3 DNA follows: TGCGCCAGCAGCCAGGTTCCGGGACAGAGTGAAGCTTTCTTT.

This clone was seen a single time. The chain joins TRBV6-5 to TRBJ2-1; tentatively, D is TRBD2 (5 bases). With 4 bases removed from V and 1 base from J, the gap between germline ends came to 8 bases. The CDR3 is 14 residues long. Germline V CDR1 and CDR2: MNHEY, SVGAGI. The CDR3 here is CASSFTRSYNEQFF. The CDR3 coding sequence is TGTGCCAGCAGTTTTACTAGATCCTACAATGAGCAGTTCTTC.

The CDR3 DNA reads as TGTGCCAGCAGCTTACCCCTGAGCGGGGACCCTTGGGAGCAGTTCTTC. Its translation: CASSLPLSGDPWEQFF. The V call is TRBV7-6, the J call TRBJ2-1; 7 nucleotides match TRBD2. Unmatched junction bases numbered 14, after V lost 2 bases and J lost 10 bases. This CDR3 has 16 residues. The germline V gene has CDR1 SGHVS and CDR2 FNYEAQ.

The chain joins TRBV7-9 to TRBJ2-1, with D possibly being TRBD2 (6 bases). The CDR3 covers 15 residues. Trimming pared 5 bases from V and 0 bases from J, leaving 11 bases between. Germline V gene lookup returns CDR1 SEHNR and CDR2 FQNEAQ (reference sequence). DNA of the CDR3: TGTGCCAGCAGCAGGGACTTCTACTCCTACAATGAGCAGTTCTTC. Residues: CASSRDFYSYNEQFF.

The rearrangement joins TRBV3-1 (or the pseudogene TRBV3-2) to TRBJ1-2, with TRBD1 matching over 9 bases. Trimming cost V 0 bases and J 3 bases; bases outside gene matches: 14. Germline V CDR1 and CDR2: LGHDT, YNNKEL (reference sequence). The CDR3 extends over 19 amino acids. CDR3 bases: TGTGCCAGCAGCCAAGAGTACCGGGACAGGGAGCCGGGGGACTATGGCTACACCTTC. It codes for CASSQEYRDREPGDYGYTF.

The CDR3, as DNA: TGTGCCAGCAGCTTAGAAGGTTCGGGTTTGTACGAGCAGTACTTC. As protein: CASSLEGSGLYEQYF. The rearrangement joins TRBV7-2 to TRBJ2-7; D is ambiguous. This CDR3 is 15 amino acids long. V lost 1 base and J 4 bases, leaving 14 bases between the germline ends. Germline assignment: CDR1 SGHTA and CDR2 FQGNSA. The full variable domain, completed using reference TRBV7-2 and TRBJ2-7, is GAGVSQSPSNKVTEKGKDVELRCDPISGHTALYWYRQSLGQGLEFLIYFQGNSAPDKSGLPSDRFSAERTGGSVSTLTIQRTQQEDSAVYLCASSLEGSGLYEQYFGPGTRLTVT.

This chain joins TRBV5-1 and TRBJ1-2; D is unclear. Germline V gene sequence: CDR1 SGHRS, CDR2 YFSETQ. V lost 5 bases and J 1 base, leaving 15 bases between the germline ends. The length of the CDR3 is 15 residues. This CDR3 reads CASRVTPLLNYGYTF. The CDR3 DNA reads TGCGCCAGCAGAGTGACACCCCTCCTTAACTATGGCTACACCTTC.

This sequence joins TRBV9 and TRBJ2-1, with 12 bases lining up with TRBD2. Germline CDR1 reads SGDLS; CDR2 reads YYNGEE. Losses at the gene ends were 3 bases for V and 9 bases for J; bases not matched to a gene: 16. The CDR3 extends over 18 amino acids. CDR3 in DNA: TGTGCCAGCAGCGCTGCCCTAGCGGGAGGGCCATGGGGTGGTGAGCAGTTCTTC. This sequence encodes CASSAALAGGPWGGEQFF.

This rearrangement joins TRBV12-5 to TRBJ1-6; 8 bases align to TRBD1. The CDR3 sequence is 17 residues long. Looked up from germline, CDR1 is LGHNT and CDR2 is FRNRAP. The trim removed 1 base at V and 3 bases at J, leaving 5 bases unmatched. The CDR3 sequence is CASGLEVTGVYNSPLHF. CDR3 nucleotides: TGTGCTAGTGGTTTGGAAGTGACAGGGGTCTATAATTCACCCCTCCACTTT.

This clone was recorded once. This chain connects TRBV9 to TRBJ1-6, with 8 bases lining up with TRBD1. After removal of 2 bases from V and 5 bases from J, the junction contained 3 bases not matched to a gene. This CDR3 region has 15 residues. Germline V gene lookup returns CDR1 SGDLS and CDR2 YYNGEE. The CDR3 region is CASSVGTGDNSPLHF. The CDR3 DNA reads TGTGCCAGCAGCGTTGGGACAGGAGATAATTCACCCCTCCACTTT.

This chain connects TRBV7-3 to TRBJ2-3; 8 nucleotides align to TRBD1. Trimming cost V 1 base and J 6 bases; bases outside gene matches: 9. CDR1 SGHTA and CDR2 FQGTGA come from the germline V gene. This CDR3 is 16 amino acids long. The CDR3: CASSLNGDRMVDTQYF. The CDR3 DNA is TGTGCCAGCAGCTTAAACGGGGACAGGATGGTGGATACGCAGTATTTT.

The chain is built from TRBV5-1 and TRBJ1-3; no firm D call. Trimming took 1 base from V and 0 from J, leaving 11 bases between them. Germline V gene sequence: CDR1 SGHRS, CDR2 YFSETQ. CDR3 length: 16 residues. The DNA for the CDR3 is TGCGCCAGCAGCTTGTCATACTCGTACTCTGGAAACACCATATATTTT. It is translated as CASSLSYSYSGNTIYF.

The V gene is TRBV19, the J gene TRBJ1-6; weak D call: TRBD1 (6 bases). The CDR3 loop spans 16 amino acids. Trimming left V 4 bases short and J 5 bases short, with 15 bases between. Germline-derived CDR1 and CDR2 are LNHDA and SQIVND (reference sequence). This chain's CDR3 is CASSNLGQSNNSPLHF. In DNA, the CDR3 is TGTGCCAGTAGTAACCTTGGACAGTCAAATAATTCACCCCTCCACTTT.

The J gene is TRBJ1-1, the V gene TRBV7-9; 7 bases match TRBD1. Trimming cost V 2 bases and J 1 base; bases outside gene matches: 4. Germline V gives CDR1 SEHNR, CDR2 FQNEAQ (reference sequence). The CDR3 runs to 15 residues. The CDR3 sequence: CASSLYRQGNTEAFF. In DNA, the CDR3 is TGTGCCAGCAGCTTATACCGACAGGGGAACACTGAAGCTTTCTTT.

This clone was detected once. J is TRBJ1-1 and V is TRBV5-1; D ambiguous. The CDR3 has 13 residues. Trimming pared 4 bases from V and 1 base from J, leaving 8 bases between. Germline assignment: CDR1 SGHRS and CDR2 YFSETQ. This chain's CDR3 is CASSQNTNTEAFF. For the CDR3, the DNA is TGCGCCAGCAGCCAAAACACGAACACTGAAGCTTTCTTT.

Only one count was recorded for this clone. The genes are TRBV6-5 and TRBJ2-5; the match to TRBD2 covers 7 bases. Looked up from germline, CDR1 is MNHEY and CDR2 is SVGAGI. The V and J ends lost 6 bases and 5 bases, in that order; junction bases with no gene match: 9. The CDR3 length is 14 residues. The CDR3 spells CASSPGLRTETQYF. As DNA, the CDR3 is TGTGCCAGCAGCCCGGGACTAAGGACTGAGACCCAGTACTTC.

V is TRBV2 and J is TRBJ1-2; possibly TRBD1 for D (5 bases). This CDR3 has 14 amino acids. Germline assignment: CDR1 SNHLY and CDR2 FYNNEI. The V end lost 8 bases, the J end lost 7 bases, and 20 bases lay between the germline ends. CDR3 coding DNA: TGTGCCAGCTCAAGGAGCAGGGCGATCGGTGGCTACACCTTC. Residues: CASSRSRAIGGYTF.